This T cell receptor beta chain was identified in a study of spatial heterogeneity in lung cancer. Germline CDR1 is MDHEN and CDR2 is SYDVKM. The CDR3 totals 17 residues. Between the trimmed V and J ends, which lost 4 bases and 2 bases, there was a span of 21 bases. TCRdb processed the 5' RACE reads anew with MiXCR; each CDR3 protein has one entry. This sample yields around 2,700 distinct CDR3 sequences, of which 6% to 7% are seen a single time; about 9.2% belongs to the top ten. The time point is: sample taken at primary tumor resection. The authors sequenced whole RNA from tumor, nontumor lung or frozen PBMC without sorting. Study-wide points: The study found that ubiquitous and regional expanded TCR counts tracked ubiquitous and regional nonsynonymous mutations, respectively. Expanded alpha and beta TCR counts within tumors tracked tumor mutation counts.

Judged by abundance, this clonotype is medium-sized. The antigen remains unidentified. The chain has TRBV28 and TRBJ2-7, with a tentative D call TRBD1 (6 bases). The material was lung tumor tissue, obtained at surgery. The clonotype was recovered from a male donor with early-stage non-small cell lung cancer. The CDR3 DNA sequence: TGTGCCAGCAGTTGGGGGCAGGGACGGCGAAACCCCTACGAGCAGTACTTC. Translating it yields CASSWGQGRRNPYEQYF.